Sequencing of this T cell receptor (beta chain) was carried out in a study of HIV-infected children after antiretroviral therapy interruption. Study-level background: Interruption-arm samples span weeks 0, 12, interruption end (24 or 48), and about 3 years post-study. Weeks 0, 48 and 150 were sampled under continuous treatment.

Treatment here: PENTA 11 planned treatment interruption arm or continuous ART arm. The TCR library was built from RNA with a 3' RACE protocol and unique molecular identifiers. Using its own MiXCR run on the 3' RACE reads, TCRdb lists one record per CDR3 protein. The sample has some 38,000 distinct CDR3 sequences, about 7% seen once. This clonotype has ten or more counts. V was pared by 5 bases and J by 1 base, with 12 bases between. The CDR3 extends over 15 amino acids. Germline assignment: CDR1 SGHTA and CDR2 FQGNSA. The genes are TRBV7-2 and TRBJ2-4, with D maybe TRBD2 (6 bases). The specimen was CD45RA+ CD4+ T cells from PBMCs, pooled from several time points, collected from a donor given antiretroviral therapy, either interrupted or continuous. Subset in this sample: naive CD4+ CD45RA+ CD45RO- T cells. This sequence originates from a pool of human donors with HIV. Written as DNA, the CDR3 is TGTGCCAGCAGCCCGGGGAGGACGGCCAAAAACATTCAGTACTTC. Translated: CASSPGRTAKNIQYF. Looking up the rest from reference TRBV7-2 and TRBJ2-4 gives the full variable domain: GAGVSQSPSNKVTEKGKDVELRCDPISGHTALYWYRQSLGQGLEFLIYFQGNSAPDKSGLPSDRFSAERTGGSVSTLTIQRTQQEDSAVYLCASSPGRTAKNIQYFGAGTRLSVL.